Presented here are 27 T cell receptor beta chains from one specimen sequenced in a study of Ad26.COV2.S vaccination and SARS-CoV-2 variants. Assay: immunoSEQ multiplex PCR; the TCRdb copy retains only in-frame clones and omits some. This repertoire shows approximately 420,000 clones, approximately 91% found once; its top ten account for under 3.5%. Treatment of the sample: about 20 received Ad26.COV2.S at low or high dose, single or two shots; several received placebo; per-sample allocation not given. The samples were gathered on day 63 after the first injection of vaccine or placebo. Specimen: peripheral blood, collected in a trial of Ad26.COV2.S vaccine versus placebo. Source of these receptors: a person between 18 and 60 years old who received the Ad26.COV2.S COVID-19 vaccine or a placebo.

J is TRBJ2-7 and V is TRBV6-6, with 7 bases matching TRBD1. This CDR3 is 14 amino acids long. The V and J ends lost 2 bases and 1 base, in that order; junction bases with no gene match: 2. Germline assignment: CDR1 MNHNY and CDR2 SVGAGI (reference sequence). CDR3 nucleotides: TGTGCCAGCAGTTACAGGGGGCCGTCCTACGAGCAGTACTTC. Amino acids: CASSYRGPSYEQYF.

J is TRBJ1-1 and V is TRBV6-5, with a weak D call TRBD1 (5 bases). Trimming cost V 7 bases and J 6 bases, with 21 bases left between them. The length of the CDR3 is 15 residues. CDR1 and CDR2 (germline): MNHEY, SVGAGI. CDR3 nucleotides: TGTGCCAGCACCCTGACAAGCTGGGGGGGGGCTGAAGCTTTCTTT. Protein product: CASTLTSWGGAEAFF.

The chain employs TRBV3-1 (or the pseudogene TRBV3-2) and TRBJ2-1; D possibly uses TRBD1 or TRBD2 (5 bases each). The CDR3 totals 20 residues. Trimming shortened V by 4 bases and J by 0 bases, and 25 bases separated the two germline ends. The germline V gene encodes CDR1 LGHDT and CDR2 YNNKEL (reference sequence). In DNA, the CDR3 is TGTGCCAGCAGCCGGGGGTTCCGGGATCCCCGGACCAGCTCCTACAATGAGCAGTTCTTC. Its translation: CASSRGFRDPRTSSYNEQFF.

V and J are TRBV30 and TRBJ1-2, with D perhaps matching TRBD1 (5 bases). The CDR3 is made up of 13 amino acids. Between the trimmed V and J ends, which lost 3 bases and 8 bases, there was a span of 16 bases. Germline V lookup: CDR1 GTSNPN, CDR2 SVGIG (reference sequence). The DNA of the CDR3 is TGTGCCTGGAGGGGGACTGCCTTATTGGGCTACACCTTC. This translates into CAWRGTALLGYTF.

V is TRBV5-1 and J is TRBJ2-3, with no clear D. CDR1 and CDR2 from the germline V gene are SGHRS and YFSETQ. The ends were cut back, 2 bases at V and 5 bases at J, with 3 bases in the middle. This CDR3 is built from 11 residues. The CDR3 here is CASSFLDTQYF. The CDR3 region has the DNA TGCGCCAGCAGCTTTCTAGATACGCAGTATTTT. The variable domain in full, with the rest retrieved from reference TRBV5-1 and TRBJ2-3, is KAGVTQTPRYLIKTRGQQVTLSCSPISGHRSVSWYQQTPGQGLQFLFEYFSETQRNKGNFPGRFSGRQFSNSRSEMNVSTLELGDSALYLCASSFLDTQYFGPGTRLTVL.

The chain has TRBV10-3 and TRBJ1-1; the D is unclear. The CDR3 loop spans 11 amino acids. The V end lost 6 bases, the J end lost 1 base, and 3 bases lay between the germline ends. Germline assignment: CDR1 ENHRY and CDR2 SYGVKD. In nucleotides, the CDR3 is TGTGCCATCAGGAAGAACACTGAAGCTTTCTTT. Translated, it gives CAIRKNTEAFF.

The V and J genes are TRBV5-4 and TRBJ2-3; possibly TRBD2 for D (5 bases). V lost 5 bases and J 3 bases, leaving 28 bases between the germline ends. In germline, CDR1 is SGHNT, CDR2 YYREEE (reference sequence). The CDR3 length is 19 residues. The CDR3 nucleotides are TGTGCCAGCAGGCCGGCCGGGGTAGGTCTCCCCAAGGCAACAGATACGCAGTATTTT. Its translation is CASRPAGVGLPKATDTQYF.

This clone was seen once. The chain has TRBV18 and TRBJ2-5; perhaps D is TRBD1 or TRBD2 (6 bases each). The V gene lost 0 bases and the J gene lost 5 bases, with 10 bases spanning the gap. The germline V gene has CDR1 KGHSH and CDR2 LQKENI. CDR3 length: 14 residues. The DNA of the CDR3 is TGTGCCAGCTCACCACCCGGGGGCGCGGAGACCCAGTACTTC. Translation gives CASSPPGGAETQYF.

The count of this clone is one. The chain couples TRBV12-5 to TRBJ2-3; no firm D call. V was trimmed by 5 bases and J by 6 bases, leaving 9 bases between them. This CDR3 contains 12 residues. Looked up from germline, CDR1 is LGHNT and CDR2 is FRNRAP. The CDR3 DNA is TGTGCTAGTGGTACCCGCCAGGATACGCAGTATTTT. Protein: CASGTRQDTQYF.

The chain joins TRBV11-2 to TRBJ2-7; TRBD1 matches at 7 bases. This CDR3 has 15 residues. V gave up 3 bases and J gave up 1 base; unmatched junction bases: 6. The germline CDR1 and CDR2 sequences are SGHAT and FQNNGV. CDR3 protein: CASSFLLDRSYEQYF. CDR3 nucleotides: TGTGCCAGCAGCTTCCTTTTGGACAGGTCCTACGAGCAGTACTTC.

CDR3 loop: CASSPLDPNTEAFF. The CDR3 coding sequence is TGTGCCAGCTCACCATTGGACCCCAACACTGAAGCTTTCTTT. This chain joins TRBV18 and TRBJ1-1; no firm D call. Germline loops: CDR1 KGHSH, CDR2 LQKENI. V was shortened by 2 bases and J by 2 bases, with 9 bases between the two germline ends. The CDR3 totals 14 residues.

The V gene is TRBV3-1 (or the pseudogene TRBV3-2), the J gene TRBJ2-7; 10 bases align to TRBD2. There are 16 residues in the CDR3. J was trimmed by 4 bases and V by 0 bases; bases with no gene match: 6. Germline V gives CDR1 LGHDT, CDR2 YNNKEL (reference sequence). In nucleotides, the CDR3 is TGTGCCAGCAGCCAAGAGTTTAGCGGGGGGTTGTACGAGCAGTACTTC. Its protein product is CASSQEFSGGLYEQYF.

Only one count was recorded for this clone. The chain joins TRBV3-1 (or the pseudogene TRBV3-2) to TRBJ2-3; 15 bases match TRBD2. CDR1 LGHDT and CDR2 YNNKEL come from the germline V gene (reference sequence). This CDR3 has 18 amino acids. V shed 4 bases and J 7 bases; nucleotides not matched to a gene: 12. CDR3 sequence (DNA): TGTGCCAGCAGCCCCGGACAGGGACTAGCGGGGGGCTGGTATACGCAGTATTTT. It is translated as CASSPGQGLAGGWYTQYF.

This sequence joins TRBV6-5 and TRBJ1-4; D not certain. Per germline, CDR1 MNHEY and CDR2 SVGAGI. The germline V and J ends were trimmed by 2 bases and 2 bases, with 9 bases remaining between them. This CDR3 is 15 amino acids long. CDR3 bases: TGTGCCAGCAGTTACCCGCAAGGGACTAATGAAAAACTGTTTTTT. This codes for CASSYPQGTNEKLFF.

The chain is built from TRBV19 and TRBJ2-3; 8 nucleotides line up with TRBD1. Germline CDR1 is LNHDA and CDR2 is SQIVND (reference sequence). The CDR3 is made up of 15 amino acids. J was trimmed by 6 bases and V by 6 bases; bases with no gene match: 11. This CDR3 reads CASRLKTRGLDTQYF. CDR3 nucleotides: TGTGCCAGTAGATTGAAGACCAGGGGGCTGGATACGCAGTATTTT.

The chain has TRBV5-4 and TRBJ2-3, with D possibly being TRBD2 (6 bases). The V gene's germline CDR1 is SGHNT and CDR2 YYREEE (reference sequence). V lost 4 bases and J 7 bases, leaving 13 bases between the germline ends. The CDR3 has 13 amino acids. The chain's CDR3 is CASSRGDSNTQYF. The CDR3 nucleotides read TGTGCCAGCAGCCGAGGGGACTCTAATACGCAGTATTTT.

V usage is TRBV29-1 and J usage is TRBJ1-2; no clear D. With 4 bases removed from V and 10 bases from J, the gap between germline ends came to 13 bases. This CDR3 is built from 11 residues. Germline V gene sequence: CDR1 SQVTM, CDR2 ANQGSEA. In nucleotides, the CDR3 is TGCAGCGTTGGTCTAGGGTTTGACTACACCTTC. Amino acid sequence: CSVGLGFDYTF.

This rearrangement joins TRBV6-5 to TRBJ2-5; D is uncertain. Germline V gene sequence: CDR1 MNHEY, CDR2 SVGAGI. This CDR3 comprises 11 residues. V was shortened by 5 bases and J by 13 bases, with 14 bases between the two germline ends. CDR3 DNA sequence: TGTGCCAGCAGTCACGGGTCCGTGGGGTACTTC. Translating it yields CASSHGSVGYF.

A word on this clone: In the same sample, other DNA sequences code for this CDR3. This rearrangement joins TRBV4-1 to TRBJ1-1, with TRBD1 as a possible D gene (5 bases). CDR1 and CDR2 from the germline V gene are MGHRA and YSYEKL. Deletions cut 3 bases from V and 1 base from J, with 6 bases between. The CDR3 length is 13 residues. CDR3 in amino acids: CASSQGTNTEAFF. CDR3 bases: TGCGCCAGCAGCCAGGGGACGAACACTGAAGCTTTCTTT.

The chain uses TRBV6-6 and TRBJ1-5; 7 bases align to TRBD1. CDR1 MNHNY and CDR2 SVGAGI come from the germline V gene (reference sequence). CDR3 size: 17 residues. With 5 bases clipped from V and 2 bases from J, the junction kept 12 bases outside the gene matches. The CDR3 loop reads CASSPNRGGGGNQPQHF. The CDR3 nucleotides read TGTGCCAGCAGTCCTAACAGGGGAGGGGGGGGCAATCAGCCCCAGCATTTT.

Points on this clone: This same CDR3 is encoded by further DNA sequences in the sample. This sequence joins TRBV5-1 and TRBJ2-3; TRBD2 matches at 8 bases. J gave up 3 bases and V 0 bases, and 3 bases lay outside the gene matches. CDR1 is SGHRS, CDR2 YFSETQ, per germline. The length of the CDR3 is 15 residues. CDR3 DNA: TGCGCCAGCAGCTTGGTGCGGGGGGCGACAGATACGCAGTATTTT. Its translation: CASSLVRGATDTQYF.

The table lists this clone with a few counts. This chain links TRBV14 with TRBJ1-1, with a tentative D call TRBD1 (5 bases). V was pared by 7 bases and J by 1 base, with 10 bases between. CDR1 SGHDN and CDR2 FVKESK come from the germline V gene. This CDR3 contains 13 residues. The CDR3 DNA reads TGTGCCAGCACCCAGACAGCGAACACTGAAGCTTTCTTT. It translates to CASTQTANTEAFF.

V is TRBV9 and J is TRBJ1-6; D perhaps matches TRBD1 (6 bases). V was clipped by 5 bases and J by 6 bases, with 12 bases between them. The CDR3 has 14 residues. Germline-derived CDR1 and CDR2 are SGDLS and YYNGEE. The CDR3 is CASRGGGGNSPLHF. In DNA form, the CDR3 reads TGTGCCAGCAGAGGGGGGGGAGGTAATTCACCCCTCCACTTT.

V usage is TRBV19 and J usage is TRBJ2-3; TRBD2 matches at 10 bases. Trimming at V came to 6 bases and at J to 2 bases, leaving 2 bases not matched to a gene. Germline values: CDR1 LNHDA, CDR2 SQIVND (reference sequence). This CDR3 has 14 amino acids. The CDR3 loop reads CASRLAGNTDTQYF. The DNA of the CDR3 is TGTGCCAGTAGACTAGCGGGGAACACAGATACGCAGTATTTT.

This rearrangement joins TRBV27 to TRBJ2-2; 8 nucleotides match TRBD1. The germline V gene has CDR1 MNHEY and CDR2 SMNVEV (reference sequence). Trimming removed 6 bases from V and 2 bases from J; junction bases left unmatched: 8. This CDR3 region has 16 residues. The CDR3 protein is CASRLGQALNTGELFF. Written as DNA, the CDR3 is TGTGCCAGCAGACTGGGACAGGCCTTAAACACCGGGGAGCTGTTTTTT.

J is TRBJ2-5 and V is TRBV4-1, with a weak D call TRBD1 (7 bases). The CDR3 has 17 residues. The V end lost 1 base, the J end lost 2 bases, and 17 bases lay between the germline ends. The V gene's germline CDR1 is MGHRA and CDR2 YSYEKL. The CDR3 DNA reads TGCGCCAGCAGCCAAGTTTTATTGCAGGGGGGTCAAGAGACCCAGTACTTC. It encodes CASSQVLLQGGQETQYF.

This sequence joins TRBV2 and TRBJ2-2, with TRBD1 matching 10 bases. V dropped 4 bases and J dropped 7; count of bases not matched to a gene: 3. There are 14 residues in the CDR3. Germline lookup yields CDR1 SNHLY and CDR2 FYNNEI. Here the CDR3 DNA reads TGTGCCAGCAGTGGGGACAGGGGATACGGGGAGCTGTTTTTT. Encoded protein: CASSGDRGYGELFF.